These 28 T cell receptor beta chains were sequenced from one sample in a study of control samples from healthy donors and cancer patients. TCRdb's table, derived via immunoSEQ multiplex PCR, lists solely in-frame clones and lacks some. The data show 150,000 to 200,000 clones, with approximately 92% seen just once and around 1.5% held by the top ten. The specimen sequenced was blood. Every receptor here comes from a man aged 25 to 45 in good health.

The chain carries TRBV6-5 and TRBJ1-4; maybe TRBD1 (5 bases). Trimming shortened V by 6 bases and J by 5 bases, and 16 bases separated the two germline ends. From germline, CDR1 is MNHEY and CDR2 SVGAGI. The CDR3 sequence is 15 residues long. DNA of the CDR3: TGTGCCAGCAGAAGGGACTCAGCGAAAAATGAAAAACTGTTTTTT. Its protein product is CASRRDSAKNEKLFF.

This clone was found a few times. V and J are TRBV29-1 and TRBJ1-2; D unclear. The CDR3 has 11 residues. The V end lost 7 bases, the J end lost 4 bases, and 10 bases lay between the germline ends. CDR1 SQVTM and CDR2 ANQGSEA come from the germline V gene. The CDR3 protein is CSGSSSYGYTF. CDR3 DNA: TGCAGCGGGAGCTCCTCCTATGGCTACACCTTC.

The V gene is TRBV4-1, the J gene TRBJ2-1; TRBD2 might be the D (5 bases). The CDR3 has 16 residues. Germline V CDR1 and CDR2: MGHRA, YSYEKL. V was cut by 0 bases and J by 0 bases, with 9 bases left in between. The CDR3 DNA sequence: TGCGCCAGCAGCCAAGAGGAGGTGAGCTCCTACAATGAGCAGTTCTTC. Translated, it gives CASSQEEVSSYNEQFF.

The chain combines TRBV6-6 with TRBJ1-6; possibly TRBD1 for D (5 bases). The germline V gene has CDR1 MNHNY and CDR2 SVGAGI (reference sequence). The CDR3 has 16 amino acids. Trimming left V 6 bases short and J 9 bases short, with 21 bases between. The CDR3 DNA reads as TGTGCCAGCAGACCAGCAGGGAGAAAATATGGTTCACCCCTCCACTTT. Its translation: CASRPAGRKYGSPLHF.

The chain is built from TRBV6-2 or TRBV6-3 and TRBJ1-1; no clear D. Between the trimmed V and J ends, which lost 1 base and 0 bases, there was a span of 0 bases. Germline V gives CDR1 MNHEY, CDR2 SVGEGT. This CDR3 contains 12 residues. CDR3 bases: TGTGCCAGCAGTTACTTGAACACTGAAGCTTTCTTT. Translating it yields CASSYLNTEAFF.

This clone has just one count. The J gene is TRBJ2-7, the V gene TRBV27; D may be TRBD2 (5 bases). The CDR3 extends over 13 amino acids. V lost 3 bases to trimming and J lost 6 bases, with 12 bases between them. The germline V gene encodes CDR1 MNHEY and CDR2 SMNVEV (reference sequence). The CDR3: CASSFTGSLEQYF. CDR3 nucleotides: TGTGCCAGCAGTTTCACGGGAAGCCTCGAGCAGTACTTC.

V usage is TRBV5-1 and J usage is TRBJ1-1, with a tentative D call TRBD1 (5 bases). The germline V and J ends were trimmed by 0 bases and 5 bases, with 14 bases remaining between them. Per the germline V gene, CDR1 is SGHRS and CDR2 is YFSETQ. The CDR3 totals 15 residues. CDR3 bases: TGCGCCAGCAGCTTGGAGGGCAGGGCGGGGACTGAAGCTTTCTTT. Its translation is CASSLEGRAGTEAFF.

This chain uses TRBV29-1 with TRBJ2-1; D is perhaps TRBD1 (6 bases). Germline values: CDR1 SQVTM, CDR2 ANQGSEA. V shed 7 bases and J shed 5 bases, with 6 bases lying between them. CDR3 length equals 10 residues. The DNA of the CDR3 is TGCAGCGGGACAGACAATGAGCAGTTCTTC. Amino acids: CSGTDNEQFF.

This chain joins TRBV5-1 and TRBJ1-2; D is ambiguous. The CDR3 sequence is 12 residues long. Trimming took 0 bases from V and 5 from J, leaving 5 bases between them. Germline CDR1 reads SGHRS; CDR2 reads YFSETQ. CDR3 DNA sequence: TGCGCCAGCAGCTTGGACGGTTATGGCTACACCTTC. Translated, it gives CASSLDGYGYTF.

The chain is built from TRBV5-1 and TRBJ2-5; 7 positions match TRBD2. V gave up 3 bases and J gave up 4 bases; unmatched junction bases: 9. Germline V gene data show CDR1 as SGHRS and CDR2 as YFSETQ. CDR3 length: 15 residues. CDR3 DNA sequence: TGCGCCAGCAGCTCCTCTGGCGGGGGAGGAGAGACCCAGTACTTC. Its protein is CASSSSGGGGETQYF.

The rearrangement joins TRBV6-5 to TRBJ2-1, with unresolved D. V was trimmed by 6 bases and J by 4 bases, leaving 7 bases between them. This CDR3 spans 12 amino acids. Germline CDR1 reads MNHEY; CDR2 reads SVGAGI. The CDR3 coding sequence is TGTGCCAGCAGGGTAGGTTACAATGAGCAGTTCTTC. Translated, it gives CASRVGYNEQFF.

Of note for this clone: Other nucleotide sequences from this sample produce the same CDR3. The chain joins TRBV6-6 to TRBJ2-7; 7 bases line up with TRBD2. The CDR3 length is 16 residues. Trimming removed 0 bases from V and 0 bases from J; junction bases left unmatched: 5. CDR1 and CDR2 from the germline V gene are MNHNY and SVGAGI (reference sequence). The CDR3 here is CASSYSTAGSSYEQYF. The CDR3 region has the DNA TGTGCCAGCAGTTACTCGACAGCGGGGAGCTCCTACGAGCAGTACTTC.

The chain recombines TRBV28 with TRBJ2-3, with D unresolved. The V end lost 6 bases, the J end lost 6 bases, and 7 bases lay between the germline ends. Per germline, CDR1 MDHEN and CDR2 SYDVKM. The length of the CDR3 is 11 residues. The CDR3 protein is CASSFHDTQYF. The DNA of the CDR3 is TGTGCCAGCAGCTTTCACGATACGCAGTATTTT.

The chain is built from TRBV27 and TRBJ1-5; D unclear. V gave up 2 bases and J gave up 3 bases, with 11 bases separating them. The CDR3 loop spans 15 amino acids. Germline assignment: CDR1 MNHEY and CDR2 SMNVEV (reference sequence). CDR3 coding DNA: TGTGCCAGCAGTTTAGTTTACCTCCTCAATCAGCCCCAGCATTTT. Its protein is CASSLVYLLNQPQHF.

This chain uses TRBV12-5 with TRBJ2-3, with TRBD2 matching 7 bases. Trimming removed 1 base from V and 2 bases from J; junction bases left unmatched: 6. CDR3 length: 16 amino acids. Germline V CDR1 and CDR2: LGHNT, FRNRAP. This CDR3 is CASGLDLAATTDTQYF. CDR3 coding DNA: TGTGCTAGTGGTTTGGACCTAGCGGCAACCACAGATACGCAGTATTTT.

V gene TRBV9 combines with J gene TRBJ2-2; D possibly corresponds to TRBD2 (5 bases). The CDR3 runs to 16 residues. Germline lookup yields CDR1 SGDLS and CDR2 YYNGEE. V lost 0 bases, J lost 0 bases, and 9 bases lay in between. The CDR3 sequence: CASSVAAGTNTGELFF. The CDR3 DNA follows: TGTGCCAGCAGCGTAGCGGCCGGGACGAACACCGGGGAGCTGTTTTTT.

The chain uses TRBV28 and TRBJ1-5; D is unresolved. The length of the CDR3 is 15 residues. Germline V gene data show CDR1 as MDHEN and CDR2 as SYDVKM. The V gene lost 6 bases and the J gene lost 4 bases, with 16 bases spanning the gap. CDR3 sequence reads: CASSSRRVWNQPQHF. DNA for the CDR3: TGTGCCAGCAGCTCAAGACGGGTTTGGAATCAGCCCCAGCATTTT.

The chain employs TRBV11-2 and TRBJ1-2, with no clear D. V was trimmed by 1 base and J by 7 bases, leaving 16 bases between them. CDR1 is SGHAT, CDR2 FQNNGV, per germline. This CDR3 is built from 15 residues. CDR3 protein: CASSLAATLTAGYTF. The CDR3 DNA sequence: TGTGCCAGCAGCTTAGCGGCGACCCTAACGGCTGGCTACACCTTC.

This chain connects TRBV5-5 to TRBJ2-3; 7 nucleotides align to TRBD2. The germline gives CDR1 SGHKS, CDR2 YYEKEE (reference sequence). The CDR3 is made up of 16 amino acids. The V and J ends lost 4 bases and 0 bases, in that order; junction bases with no gene match: 8. The CDR3 protein is CASSPLAPRSTDTQYF. The CDR3 DNA reads TGTGCCAGCAGCCCACTAGCGCCTAGGAGCACAGATACGCAGTATTTT. Together with reference TRBV5-5 and TRBJ2-3, the CDR3 gives the full variable domain: DAGVTQSPTHLIKTRGQQVTLRCSPISGHKSVSWYQQVLGQGPQFIFQYYEKEERGRGNFPDRFSARQFPNYSSELNVNALLLGDSALYLCASSPLAPRSTDTQYFGPGTRLTVL.

The CDR3 is CASSPSGNLYSYEQYF. The CDR3 DNA sequence: TGTGCCAGCAGCCCCAGCGGAAACCTTTACTCCTACGAGCAGTACTTC. The genes are TRBV7-8 and TRBJ2-7, with D possibly matching TRBD2 (5 bases). This CDR3 is built from 16 residues. In germline, CDR1 is SGHVS, CDR2 FQNEAQ. V lost 5 bases to trimming and J lost 0 bases, with 17 bases between them.

This chain connects TRBV29-1 to TRBJ1-1; 7 nucleotides line up with TRBD1. J gave up 1 base and V 8 bases, and 4 bases lay outside the gene matches. The CDR3 runs to 12 residues. The germline V gene has CDR1 SQVTM and CDR2 ANQGSEA. Written as DNA, the CDR3 is TGCAGCACAAGACAGGGGAACACTGAAGCTTTCTTT. Its translation is CSTRQGNTEAFF.

The chain recombines TRBV11-2 with TRBJ1-4, with unresolved D. Trimming cost V 4 bases and J 7 bases, with 13 bases left between them. The CDR3 totals 14 residues. Germline CDR1 is SGHAT and CDR2 is FQNNGV. The CDR3 bases are TGTGCCAGCAGCTCCGTCGCGGGCGGTGAAAAACTGTTTTTT. The encoded protein is CASSSVAGGEKLFF.

The gene calls are TRBV4-1 and TRBJ2-7; TRBD2 aligns across 10 bases. Trimming removed 3 bases from V and 2 bases from J; junction bases left unmatched: 4. The CDR3 contains 15 residues. In germline, CDR1 is MGHRA, CDR2 YSYEKL. The CDR3 spells CASSHSSGGTYEQYF. The CDR3 bases are TGCGCCAGCAGCCATTCTAGCGGGGGCACCTACGAGCAGTACTTC.

The rearrangement joins TRBV19 to TRBJ2-3, with unresolved D. This CDR3 is 13 amino acids long. From germline, CDR1 is LNHDA and CDR2 SQIVND (reference sequence). V dropped 5 bases and J dropped 1 base, with 7 bases sitting between them. CDR3 DNA: TGTGCCAGTAGTGGACCCGGCACAGATACGCAGTATTTT. This translates into CASSGPGTDTQYF.

The rearrangement links TRBV12-5 to TRBJ2-3; D is unclear. The germline CDR1 and CDR2 sequences are LGHNT and FRNRAP. The CDR3 extends over 13 amino acids. V lost 4 bases to trimming and J lost 2 bases, with 7 bases between them. Here the CDR3 DNA reads TGTGCTAGTGGTTCTCTCCCCACAGATACGCAGTATTTT. It yields the protein CASGSLPTDTQYF. The entire variable domain, with the rest obtained from reference TRBV12-5 and TRBJ2-3, is as follows: DARVTQTPRHKVTEMGQEVTMRCQPILGHNTVFWYRQTMMQGLELLAYFRNRAPLDDSGMPKDRFSAEMPDATLATLKIQPSEPRDSAVYFCASGSLPTDTQYFGPGTRLTVL.

V is TRBV6-5 and J is TRBJ1-2; D gene ambiguous. The CDR3 is 15 amino acids. Germline-derived CDR1 and CDR2 are MNHEY and SVGAGI. Between the trimmed V and J ends, which lost 0 bases and 4 bases, there was a span of 12 bases. The CDR3 sequence is CASSYSSGIFYGYTF. CDR3 bases: TGTGCCAGCAGTTACTCGTCGGGCATTTTCTATGGCTACACCTTC.

CDR3 sequence (DNA): TGTGCCAGCAGTTTAGATCAATGGCAGCCCCAGCATTTT. Amino acid sequence: CASSLDQWQPQHF. The J gene is TRBJ1-5, the V gene TRBV28; no definite D call. This CDR3 has 13 residues. Germline CDR1 and CDR2: MDHEN and SYDVKM. V shed 2 bases and J shed 7 bases, with 9 bases lying between them.

The chain employs TRBV15 and TRBJ1-5; no reliable D call. The ends were cut back, 0 bases at V and 0 bases at J, with 21 bases in the middle. In germline, CDR1 is LNHNV, CDR2 YYDKDF (reference sequence). The CDR3 extends over 20 amino acids. CDR3 DNA sequence: TGTGCCACCAGCAGAGATCTTATAAGTGGTTGGAAATATAGCAATCAGCCCCAGCATTTT. It yields the protein CATSRDLISGWKYSNQPQHF. The complete variable domain, with remaining parts taken from reference TRBV15 and TRBJ1-5, reads DAMVIQNPRYQVTQFGKPVTLSCSQTLNHNVMYWYQQKSSQAPKLLFHYYDKDFNNEADTPDNFQSRRPNTSFCFLDIRSPGLGDTAMYLCATSRDLISGWKYSNQPQHFGDGTRLSIL.